This section outlines one T cell receptor (beta chain) sequence together with its context. What it binds is unknown. This sample is part of a study of OX40 agonist ivuxolimab in advanced cancers. Study results and limitations: Also present in some nonresponders was a low level of normalized T-cell clonal expansion.

The CDR3 consists of 11 residues. Germline CDR1 reads SGHAT; CDR2 reads FQNNGV. V was trimmed by 4 bases and J by 7 bases, leaving 7 bases between them. TCRdb's copy holds only in-frame clones and misses some; the assay was immunoSEQ multiplex PCR. The table has fewer than 100,000 clones, approximately 92% seen once. The source was CD4+ or CD8+ T cells sorted from blood, collected in a trial of the OX40 agonist ivuxolimab. The gene calls are TRBV11-2 and TRBJ1-1, with D hard to call. This TCR came from an adult with an advanced solid tumor such as melanoma, head and neck, liver or kidney cancer. This CDR3 reads CASSSWGEAFF. As DNA, the CDR3 is TGTGCCAGCAGCTCATGGGGTGAAGCTTTCTTT.